This TCR beta chain appears in the sequencing data of a study of blood T cell repertoires in COVID-19. On the study more broadly: The origin of the acute and convalescent COVID-19 samples was the United States, Italy and Spain. Sample material is recorded as cDNA or gDNA derived from T cells, B-cell-depleted T cells, or PBMCs.

Using immunoSEQ multiplex PCR, the repertoire was profiled, and TCRdb retains in-frame clones only, with some absent. The table includes hundreds of thousands of clones, 86% detected once. CDR1 and CDR2 (germline): KGHDR, SFDVKD. V dropped 6 bases and J dropped 3 bases, with 4 bases sitting between them. CDR3 length: 11 residues. Seattle cases were enrolled at active infection and followed longitudinally. The receptor's source is a woman aged 55-70 years with COVID-19, enrolled during active disease. Sequencing input: peripheral blood. This chain joins TRBV24-1 and TRBJ1-1; D is ambiguous. This chain's CDR3 is CATSRYTEAFF. The CDR3 coding sequence is TGTGCCACCAGTCGTTACACTGAAGCTTTCTTT.